This T cell receptor (beta chain) was identified during a study of cytomegalovirus exposure and HLA in healthy donors. Across the whole study: Prior work identified 95 million to 120 million unique TCR beta sequences in some 200 million T cells.

Trimming removed 0 bases from V and 3 bases from J; junction bases left unmatched: 9. Germline V CDR1 and CDR2: LNHNV, YYDKDF (reference sequence). This CDR3 contains 18 residues. Amplification used 60 Vbeta primers and 13 Jbeta primers. The repertoire was sequenced with immunoSEQ multiplex PCR; TCRdb's copy has only in-frame clones and lacks some. In the table there are some 120,000 clones, about 70% of which are singletons. The sequencing input was PBMCs. The gene calls are TRBV15 and TRBJ2-1; 9 nucleotides match TRBD2. The receptor's source is a woman aged 55 to 70 in good health and CMV-seropositive. Here the CDR3 reads CATSRDTSAGGVYNEQFF. The CDR3 DNA reads TGTGCCACCAGCAGAGATACATCGGCGGGAGGGGTCTACAATGAGCAGTTCTTC.